The entry below describes one T cell receptor (beta chain). Its antigen is unidentified. A junction boundary mismatches the germline segment, possibly from a read error. TCR beta cDNA was reverse-transcribed from 500 ng of total RNA. The reaction used a constant-region primer and ProtoScript II reverse transcriptase. What produced the TCR beta libraries was three nested multiplex PCR rounds using slightly modified ARM-PCR. A C-beta reverse primer was combined with TRBV1-TRBV30 forward primers in the first two PCR rounds, and each round had ten to eleven cycles. TCRdb redid the calling of the multiplex PCR reads with MiXCR, one entry per CDR3 protein. The table has some 30,000 distinct CDR3 sequences, roughly two thirds seen once. This sample is part of a study of tumor-infiltrating lymphocytes in primary liver carcinoma. RNA and DNA were co-extracted from approximately 20-30 mg of unsorted bulk tissue. Sampling of each tumor involved five separate regions.

Study results and caveats: Blood trailed tumors significantly in top-250-clone fraction (p = 0.039).

The germline V gene encodes CDR1 LGHNA and CDR2 YSLEER. The CDR3 totals 16 residues. The specimen sequenced was liver tumor tissue from sampling region 3. Subset denoted: tumor region T3, left-lateral pole. This sequence originates from a young woman with primary liver carcinoma and hepatitis B virus infection. The chain joins TRBV4-3 to TRBJ2-1; D is possibly TRBD2 (6 bases). The CDR3 DNA reads TGCGCCAGCAGCCAAGATTGGGACTGCGCCTACAGTGAGCAGTTCTTT. This gives the protein CASSQDWDCAYSEQFF.